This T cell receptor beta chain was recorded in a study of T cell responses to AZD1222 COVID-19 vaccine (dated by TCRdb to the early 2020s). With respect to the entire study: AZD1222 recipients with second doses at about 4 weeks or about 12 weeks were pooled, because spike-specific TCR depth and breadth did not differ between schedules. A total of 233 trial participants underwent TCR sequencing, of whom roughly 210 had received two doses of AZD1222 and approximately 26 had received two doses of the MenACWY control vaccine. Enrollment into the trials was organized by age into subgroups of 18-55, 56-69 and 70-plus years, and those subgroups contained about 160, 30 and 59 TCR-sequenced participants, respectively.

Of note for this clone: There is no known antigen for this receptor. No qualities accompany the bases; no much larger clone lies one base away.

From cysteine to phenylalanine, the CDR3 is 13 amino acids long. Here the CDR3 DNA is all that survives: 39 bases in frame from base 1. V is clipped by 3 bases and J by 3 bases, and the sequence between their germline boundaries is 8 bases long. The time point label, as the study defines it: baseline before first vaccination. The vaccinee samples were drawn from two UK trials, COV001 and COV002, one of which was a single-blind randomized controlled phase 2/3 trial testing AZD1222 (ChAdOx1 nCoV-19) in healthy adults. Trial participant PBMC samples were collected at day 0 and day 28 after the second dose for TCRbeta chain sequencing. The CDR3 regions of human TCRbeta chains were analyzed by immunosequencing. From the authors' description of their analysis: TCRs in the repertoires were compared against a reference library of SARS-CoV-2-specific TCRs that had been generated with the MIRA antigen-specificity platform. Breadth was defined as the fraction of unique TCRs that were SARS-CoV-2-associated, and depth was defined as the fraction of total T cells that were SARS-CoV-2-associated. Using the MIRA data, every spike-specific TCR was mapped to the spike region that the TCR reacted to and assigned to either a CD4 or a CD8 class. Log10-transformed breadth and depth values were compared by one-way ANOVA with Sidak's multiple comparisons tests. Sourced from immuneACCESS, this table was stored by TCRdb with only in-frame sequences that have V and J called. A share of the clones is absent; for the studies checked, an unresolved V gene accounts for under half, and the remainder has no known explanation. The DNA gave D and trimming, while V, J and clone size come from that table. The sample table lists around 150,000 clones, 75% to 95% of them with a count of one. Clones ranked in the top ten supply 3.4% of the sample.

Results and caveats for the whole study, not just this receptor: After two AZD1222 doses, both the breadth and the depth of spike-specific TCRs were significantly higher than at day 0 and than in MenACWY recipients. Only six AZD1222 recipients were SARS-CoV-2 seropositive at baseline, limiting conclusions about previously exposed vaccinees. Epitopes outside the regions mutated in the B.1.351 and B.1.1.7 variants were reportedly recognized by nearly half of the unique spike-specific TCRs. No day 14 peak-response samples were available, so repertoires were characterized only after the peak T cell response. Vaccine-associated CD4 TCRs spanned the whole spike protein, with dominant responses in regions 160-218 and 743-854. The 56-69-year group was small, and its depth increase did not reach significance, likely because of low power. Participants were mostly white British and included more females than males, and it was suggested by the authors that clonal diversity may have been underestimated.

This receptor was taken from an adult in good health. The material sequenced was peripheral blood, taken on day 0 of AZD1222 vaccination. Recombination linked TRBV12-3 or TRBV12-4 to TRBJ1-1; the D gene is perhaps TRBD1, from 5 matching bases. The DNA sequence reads TGTGCCAGCAGTTTTGAAGGGGACACTGAAGCTTTCTTT. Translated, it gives CASSFEGDTEAFF.